This TCR beta chain appears in the sequencing data of a study of pediatric ulcerative colitis. Each sample received Survey-level depth of up to 500,000 reads. Assay used: immunoSEQ multiplex PCR; TCRdb lists only in-frame clones, some missing. Seen here are under 70,000 clones, more than 75% observed once, and the top ten hold about 1.5%. Controls: normal colonoscopy findings, no IBD within the following year. Colonoscopy and blood draw happened at the same time. The CDR3 covers 13 residues. Germline V gives CDR1 LNHDA, CDR2 SQIVND (reference sequence). V lost 5 bases and J lost 4, with 11 bases in between.

The sequence came from a boy younger than 18 who was a control in a study of pediatric ulcerative colitis. Material for sequencing was blood. The rearrangement links TRBV19 to TRBJ2-5; unclear D gene. The CDR3 reads CASSHRLGETQYF. CDR3 DNA sequence: TGTGCCAGTAGTCACAGACTGGGAGAGACCCAGTACTTC.